A single sample is the source of the 30 T cell receptor beta chains below, sequenced in a study of radiotherapy plus CTLA-4 blockade in lung cancer. Assay used: immunoSEQ multiplex PCR; TCRdb lists only in-frame clones, some missing. The top ten clones hold roughly 13% of a sample with about 82,000 clones, 55% to 75% of them seen once. The source material was peripheral blood, sampled from a patient treated with radiotherapy plus ipilimumab. These receptors originate from a human donor with non-small cell lung cancer that progressed on radiotherapy plus ipilimumab.

This clone was recorded a few times. CDR3 sequence (DNA): TGTGCCAGCAGTTCGGACAGGACCTTTGGAAAACTGTTTTTT. This gives the protein CASSSDRTFGKLFF. V and J are TRBV28 and TRBJ1-4; 7 positions agree with TRBD1. V dropped 4 bases and J dropped 10; count of bases not matched to a gene: 9. The V gene's germline CDR1 is MDHEN and CDR2 SYDVKM. CDR3 length equals 14 residues.

This rearrangement joins TRBV6-5 to TRBJ2-4, with TRBD1 matching 7 bases. CDR1 and CDR2 from the germline V gene are MNHEY and SVGAGI. The junction had 6 bases not matched to a gene; V was cut back by 2 bases and J by 8 bases. The CDR3 is made up of 14 amino acids. In nucleotides, the CDR3 is TGTGCCAGCAGTTACAAGGGGGCGCTGGACATTCAGTACTTC. Its protein product is CASSYKGALDIQYF.

The chain recombines TRBV9 with TRBJ1-1; unclear D gene. CDR1 and CDR2 (germline): SGDLS, YYNGEE. V lost 0 bases, J lost 4 bases, and 10 bases lay in between. This CDR3 has 14 residues. DNA for the CDR3: TGTGCCAGCAGCGTAGGGGATGGGTTCACTGAAGCTTTCTTT. It translates to CASSVGDGFTEAFF.

This clone appeared once. The rearrangement uses TRBV5-5 and TRBJ2-1, with D possibly TRBD1 on 6 matching bases. This CDR3 has 15 amino acids. Trimming pared 4 bases from V and 8 bases from J, leaving 19 bases between. Germline V CDR1 and CDR2: SGHKS, YYEKEE (reference sequence). CDR3 in amino acids: CASSRAGAGNYEQFF. The CDR3 DNA reads TGTGCCAGCAGCCGAGCAGGGGCAGGAAATTATGAGCAGTTCTTC.

The gene calls are TRBV4-2 and TRBJ1-1; no reliable D call. Germline-derived CDR1 and CDR2 are LGHNA and YNFKEQ. This CDR3 spans 14 amino acids. V lost 0 bases, J lost 7 bases, and 12 bases lay in between. The CDR3 is CASSQEGGFVEAFF. The CDR3 DNA follows: TGTGCCAGCAGCCAAGAGGGCGGGTTTGTTGAAGCTTTCTTT.

Here the CDR3 DNA reads TGCAGCGTTGAAGGAGGCAGGGGAGGGCTTAGGCAGTATTTT. Translating gives CSVEGGRGGLRQYF. The chain links TRBV29-1 to TRBJ2-3; weak D call: TRBD2 (7 bases). V lost 1 base and J lost 11, with 19 bases in between. The CDR3 covers 14 residues. Germline V gene data show CDR1 as SQVTM and CDR2 as ANQGSEA.

This chain uses TRBV11-2 with TRBJ2-7; D gene unclear. Trimming shortened V by 3 bases and J by 2 bases, and 8 bases separated the two germline ends. The CDR3 totals 13 residues. Germline V gene data show CDR1 as SGHAT and CDR2 as FQNNGV. The CDR3 spells CASSFGPTYEQYF. The CDR3 DNA reads TGTGCCAGCAGCTTTGGACCAACCTACGAGCAGTACTTC.

This clone has just a few counts. The V and J genes are TRBV14 and TRBJ2-2; maybe TRBD1 (6 bases). The CDR3 sequence is 15 residues long. CDR1 SGHDN and CDR2 FVKESK come from the germline V gene. Trimming shortened V by 1 base and J by 5 bases, and 11 bases separated the two germline ends. The CDR3: CASSQVTGRTGELFF. The CDR3 nucleotides are TGTGCCAGCAGCCAAGTAACAGGGCGGACCGGGGAGCTGTTTTTT.

This rearrangement joins TRBV9 to TRBJ1-2, with 8 bases aligning to TRBD1. This CDR3 region has 13 residues. Germline lookup yields CDR1 SGDLS and CDR2 YYNGEE. The ends lost 3 bases at V and 8 bases at J; junction bases unmatched: 6. This CDR3 is CASSGGQGRGYTF. The CDR3 nucleotides read TGTGCCAGCAGCGGAGGACAGGGACGAGGCTACACCTTC. Together with reference TRBV9 and TRBJ1-2, the CDR3 gives the full variable domain: DSGVTQTPKHLITATGQRVTLRCSPRSGDLSVYWYQQSLDQGLQFLIQYYNGEERAKGNILERFSAQQFPDLHSELNLSSLELGDSALYFCASSGGQGRGYTFGSGTRLTVV.

V and J are TRBV5-1 and TRBJ2-3; a possible D gene is TRBD2 (6 bases). V lost 0 bases, J lost 1 base, and 12 bases lay in between. Looked up from germline, CDR1 is SGHRS and CDR2 is YFSETQ. This CDR3 has 16 residues. The DNA of the CDR3 is TGCGCCAGCAGCTTGGCGGTATTAGCGGGCACAGATACGCAGTATTTT. Its protein is CASSLAVLAGTDTQYF.

V usage is TRBV5-1 and J usage is TRBJ1-1; TRBD1 agrees at 7 bases. V lost 4 bases, J lost 7 bases, and 13 bases stayed unmatched. This CDR3 spans 15 amino acids. Germline V gene lookup returns CDR1 SGHRS and CDR2 YFSETQ. CDR3 amino acids: CASSPEGQLSYEAFF. CDR3 nucleotide sequence: TGCGCCAGCAGCCCCGAGGGACAGCTAAGCTATGAAGCTTTCTTT. The full variable domain, with the rest looked up from reference TRBV5-1 and TRBJ1-1, is KAGVTQTPRYLIKTRGQQVTLSCSPISGHRSVSWYQQTPGQGLQFLFEYFSETQRNKGNFPGRFSGRQFSNSRSEMNVSTLELGDSALYLCASSPEGQLSYEAFFGQGTRLTVV.

This rearrangement joins TRBV19 to TRBJ2-3; 13 nucleotides match TRBD2. This CDR3 spans 15 amino acids. The germline gives CDR1 LNHDA, CDR2 SQIVND (reference sequence). V lost 9 bases, J lost 4 bases, and 7 bases stayed unmatched. CDR3 amino acids: CASRGLAGVADTQYF. The CDR3 bases are TGTGCCAGCCGAGGACTAGCGGGAGTTGCAGATACGCAGTATTTT.

This clone was detected only a few times. The J gene is TRBJ2-1, the V gene TRBV7-6, with D unclear. Germline values: CDR1 SGHVS, CDR2 FNYEAQ. The V end was cut by 3 bases, the J end by 10 bases, with 7 bases between. The CDR3 contains 11 residues. CDR3 loop: CASSLALEQFF. CDR3 coding DNA: TGTGCCAGCAGCTTGGCGCTCGAGCAGTTCTTC.

This clone has more than one count but fewer than ten. This chain joins TRBV19 and TRBJ2-5; D possibly corresponds to TRBD1 (6 bases). CDR3 length: 13 residues. V gave up 4 bases and J gave up 5 bases, with 11 bases separating them. Per germline, CDR1 LNHDA and CDR2 SQIVND (reference sequence). The CDR3 loop is CASSTGQWETQYF. The CDR3 coding sequence is TGTGCCAGTAGTACCGGACAGTGGGAGACCCAGTACTTC. The variable domain in full, completed from reference TRBV19 and TRBJ2-5, reads DGGITQSPKYLFRKEGQNVTLSCEQNLNHDAMYWYRQDPGQGLRLIYYSQIVNDFQKGDIAEGYSVSREKKESFPLTVTSAQKNPTAFYLCASSTGQWETQYFGPGTRLLVL.

In DNA, the CDR3 is TGTGCCAGCAGTGGGGCGAGGGGGGCAAGCAATCAGCCCCAGCATTTT. It translates to CASSGARGASNQPQHF. The chain uses TRBV2 and TRBJ1-5, with D maybe TRBD1 (6 bases). With 4 bases removed from V and 1 base from J, the gap between germline ends came to 14 bases. The CDR3 sequence is 16 residues long. Germline-derived CDR1 and CDR2 are SNHLY and FYNNEI.

The V call is TRBV2, the J call TRBJ2-5; no firm D call. CDR1 and CDR2 from the germline V gene are SNHLY and FYNNEI. Trimming shortened V by 6 bases and J by 1 base, and 12 bases separated the two germline ends. This CDR3 has 14 amino acids. CDR3 protein: CASRSGPTQETQYF. The CDR3 DNA reads as TGTGCCAGCAGGTCTGGGCCTACCCAAGAGACCCAGTACTTC.

Ten or more counts support this clone. The rearrangement links TRBV5-1 to TRBJ1-2; 7 bases agree with TRBD1. Per germline, CDR1 SGHRS and CDR2 YFSETQ. The CDR3 has 13 residues. The trim removed 4 bases at V and 3 bases at J, leaving 3 bases unmatched. This CDR3 reads CASSHGTDYGYTF. The CDR3 DNA follows: TGCGCCAGCAGCCACGGGACAGACTATGGCTACACCTTC.

V usage is TRBV5-6 and J usage is TRBJ2-7, with 7 bases aligning to TRBD2. The junction had 11 bases not matched to a gene; V was cut back by 1 base and J by 1 base. The CDR3 has 17 residues. Germline values: CDR1 SGHDT, CDR2 YYEEEE. The CDR3 reads CASSLIGKGGASYEQYF. As DNA, the CDR3 is TGTGCCAGCAGCTTGATCGGGAAGGGAGGGGCTTCCTACGAGCAGTACTTC.

The chain recombines TRBV5-6 with TRBJ2-7; the match to TRBD1 covers 10 bases. The germline V gene encodes CDR1 SGHDT and CDR2 YYEEEE. The CDR3 is made up of 15 amino acids. Trimming took 5 bases from V and 2 from J; bases not matched to a gene: 7. CDR3 region: CASSLWTGGPYEQYF. CDR3 DNA: TGTGCCAGCAGTCTTTGGACAGGGGGGCCCTACGAGCAGTACTTC.

The V call is TRBV29-1, the J call TRBJ2-7; TRBD2 aligns across 14 bases. The CDR3 has 16 amino acids. Germline CDR1 is SQVTM and CDR2 is ANQGSEA. The ends lost 4 bases at V and 7 bases at J; junction bases unmatched: 12. CDR3 coding DNA: TGCAGCGTTGGACCCCCGGGACTAGCGGGAGTGAGGGAGCAGTACTTC. Its translation is CSVGPPGLAGVREQYF.

The chain combines TRBV27 with TRBJ2-7; TRBD1 aligns across 7 bases. This CDR3 is 15 amino acids long. CDR1 is MNHEY and CDR2 is SMNVEV in the germline V gene (reference sequence). V trimming: 6 bases; J trimming: 9 bases; junction bases outside the gene matches: 17. The chain's CDR3 is CASSLRTGSLFVQYF. As DNA, the CDR3 is TGTGCCAGCAGCCTACGGACAGGCTCCCTATTCGTGCAGTACTTC.

The V and J genes are TRBV10-3 and TRBJ2-2; the match to TRBD2 covers 9 bases. V dropped 8 bases and J dropped 7; count of bases not matched to a gene: 8. This CDR3 region has 14 residues. CDR1 is ENHRY and CDR2 is SYGVKD in the germline V gene. The CDR3 region is CAIQALAGNGELFF. For the CDR3, the DNA is TGTGCCATCCAAGCACTAGCGGGCAACGGGGAGCTGTTTTTT.

This chain links TRBV30 with TRBJ1-2, with TRBD1 as a possible D gene (5 bases). The CDR3 runs 15 residues. The germline V gene encodes CDR1 GTSNPN and CDR2 SVGIG (reference sequence). Trimming shortened V by 0 bases and J by 2 bases, and 13 bases separated the two germline ends. CDR3 DNA sequence: TGTGCCTGGAGTGTAGATTCGGGACGGAACTATGGCTACACCTTC. Its translation: CAWSVDSGRNYGYTF.

This clone was counted a few times. The chain combines TRBV7-8 with TRBJ2-7, with 9 bases identical to TRBD2. Per germline, CDR1 SGHVS and CDR2 FQNEAQ. There are 18 residues in the CDR3. V was clipped by 5 bases and J by 3 bases; unmatched bases: 17. CDR3 sequence reads: CASSNPRAGGLDSYEQYF. The CDR3, as DNA: TGTGCCAGCAGCAACCCTAGGGCGGGGGGGCTTGATAGCTACGAGCAGTACTTC.

This chain connects TRBV5-1 to TRBJ2-5; 10 nucleotides match TRBD2. Germline V gene sequence: CDR1 SGHRS, CDR2 YFSETQ. Unmatched junction bases numbered 8, after V lost 2 bases and J lost 4 bases. The CDR3 is made up of 16 amino acids. CDR3 in DNA: TGCGCCAGCAGCTTAGGTCTAGCGGGAGAGGTAGAGACCCAGTACTTC. Protein sequence: CASSLGLAGEVETQYF.

This clone was picked up a small number of times. The rearrangement links TRBV5-6 to TRBJ2-7, with 9 bases that match TRBD1. The CDR3 is 14 amino acids. Unmatched junction bases numbered 8, after V lost 4 bases and J lost 6 bases. Germline V gene lookup returns CDR1 SGHDT and CDR2 YYEEEE. CDR3 DNA: TGTGCCAGCAGCCCCGGGACAGGGTTCGGCGAGCAGTACTTC. It is translated as CASSPGTGFGEQYF. Full variable domain (outside the CDR3, taken from reference TRBV5-6 and TRBJ2-7): DAGVTQSPTHLIKTRGQQVTLRCSPKSGHDTVSWYQQALGQGPQFIFQYYEEEERQRGNFPDRFSGHQFPNYSSELNVNALLLGDSALYLCASSPGTGFGEQYFGPGTRLTVT.

V is TRBV4-3 and J is TRBJ2-2, with D unresolved. V lost 4 bases and J lost 3, with 12 bases in between. The CDR3 spans 15 residues. The germline gives CDR1 LGHNA, CDR2 YSLEER. The CDR3 region is CASSLLLSDTGELFF. In DNA, the CDR3 is TGCGCCAGCAGCCTCCTCTTATCCGACACCGGGGAGCTGTTTTTT.

The chain uses TRBV5-1 and TRBJ1-4; D ambiguous. The CDR3 length is 15 residues. The V end lost 6 bases, the J end lost 5 bases, and 17 bases lay between the germline ends. CDR1 and CDR2 from the germline V gene are SGHRS and YFSETQ. The CDR3 coding sequence is TGCGCCAGCACCCCGACCGGGGTAAGAAATGAAAAACTGTTTTTT. Protein: CASTPTGVRNEKLFF.

V usage is TRBV6-1 and J usage is TRBJ2-7; unclear D gene. Trimming removed 5 bases from V and 2 bases from J, with 7 bases in between. There are 12 residues in the CDR3. Germline-derived CDR1 and CDR2 are MNHNS and SASEGT. CDR3 loop: CASSFRPYEQYF. The CDR3 DNA reads TGTGCCAGCAGTTTTCGTCCCTACGAGCAGTACTTC.

The chain is built from TRBV4-3 and TRBJ1-6, with 9 bases that match TRBD1. J was trimmed by 5 bases and V by 3 bases; bases with no gene match: 8. The germline gives CDR1 LGHNA, CDR2 YSLEER. The CDR3 is 17 amino acids. The CDR3 region is CASSHAGTGSHNSPLHF. The CDR3 DNA follows: TGCGCCAGCAGCCATGCGGGGACAGGGTCACATAATTCACCCCTCCACTTT.